Listed below are T cell receptor beta chains from one sample, sequenced in a study of blood T cell repertoires in COVID-19. Using immunoSEQ multiplex PCR, the repertoire was profiled, and TCRdb retains in-frame clones only, with some absent. The sample records roughly 97,000 clones, about 80% being singletons. Sequencing was carried out using peripheral blood. The receptors derive from a woman older than 75 with active or convalescent COVID-19. Both conserved end residues are part of each CDR3. A D gene is named only where the DNA matches it firmly. A row's size may be missing; if present it is once, few, many or a size class.

D	size	J	V	CDR3	DNA
-	-	TRBJ2-7	TRBV6-2/TRBV6-3	CASSLERYYEQYF	TGTGCCAGCAGCCTAGAGCGGTACTACGAGCAGTACTTC
TRBD2	-	TRBJ2-2	TRBV5-1	CASSHTLAGKRNTGELFF	TGCGCCAGCAGCCATACTTTAGCGGGCAAACGGAACACCGGGGAGCTGTTTTTT
-	once	TRBJ1-2	TRBV9	CASSFESRGGYTF	TGTGCCAGCAGCTTCGAATCTCGGGGAGGCTACACCTTC
-	-	TRBJ2-5	TRBV7-9	CASSYASGRETQYF	TGTGCCAGCAGCTACGCCAGCGGAAGGGAGACCCAGTACTTC
TRBD1	-	TRBJ1-5	TRBV5-5	CASSRSTGQGLGNQPQHF	TGTGCCAGCAGCCGATCCACGGGACAGGGGTTAGGAAATCAGCCCCAGCATTTT
-	-	TRBJ1-3	TRBV12-5	CASGLSKGGSGNTIYF	TGTGCTAGCGGACTGTCGAAGGGGGGGTCGGGAAACACCATATATTTT
-	-	TRBJ1-5	TRBV3-1/TRBV3-2	CASSQASDNQPQHF	TGTGCCAGCAGCCAAGCCAGTGACAATCAGCCCCAGCATTTT
TRBD2	-	TRBJ2-3	TRBV14	CASSPRLARTDTQYF	TGTGCCAGCAGCCCCAGACTAGCACGAACAGATACGCAGTATTTT
-	few	TRBJ1-2	TRBV9	CASSVEQAPYGYTF	TGTGCCAGCAGCGTAGAACAAGCGCCCTATGGCTACACCTTC
-	many	TRBJ2-2	TRBV12-3/TRBV12-4	CASRQDRPGLFF	TGTGCCAGCAGACAAGACAGACCTGGGCTGTTTTTT
-	few	TRBJ1-4	TRBV27	CASSLVAATNEKLFF	TGTGCCAGCAGTTTAGTGGCAGCAACTAATGAAAAACTGTTTTTT
-	-	TRBJ1-5	TRBV19	CASSIRGGANQPQHF	TGTGCCAGTAGTATAAGGGGGGGGGCCAATCAGCCCCAGCATTTT